Included here is one TCR beta chain sequence, with context. TCRdb re-derived calls from the reads in MiXCR, one entry per CDR3 protein. The sample records thousands of distinct CDR3 sequences, 15% to 20% being singletons. The data stem from a study of liver allograft versus peripheral blood T cells. Study in general: Transplanted livers and recipients' peripheral blood had their T cell receptor repertoires compared.

Trimming left V 4 bases short and J 6 bases short, with 6 bases between. This CDR3 has 11 amino acids. CDR1 SGHDT and CDR2 YYEEEE come from the germline V gene. This chain uses TRBV5-6 with TRBJ2-3, with D uncertain. This receptor was taken from a human patient who had a liver transplant. T cells may partly derive from the graft donor. The CDR3 region is CASSLGDTQYF. The CDR3 DNA sequence: TGTGCCAGCAGCCTGGGGGATACGCAGTATTTT.